A single sample is the source of the 8 T cell receptor beta chains below, sequenced in a study of blood T cells in healthy people across ages. Primers used in a second PCR of about 7 to 12 cycles were a sample-barcoded 5' primer and a J-beta primer mix. TCRdb used MiXCR to reprocess the 5' RACE reads, holding one entry per CDR3 protein. Here the sample spans about 830,000 distinct CDR3 sequences, approximately 67% being singletons. The sample consisted of blood. The receptors here all came from a man aged 25-45 years in good health.

V is TRBV18 and J is TRBJ2-5; 7 bases agree with TRBD1. The CDR3 extends over 15 amino acids. J lost 2 bases, V lost 2 bases, and 5 bases had no gene match. The V gene's germline CDR1 is KGHSH and CDR2 LQKENI. In DNA, the CDR3 is TGTGCCAGCTCACCAGGATTGGGACAGCAAGAGACCCAGTACTTC. It encodes CASSPGLGQQETQYF.

This chain connects TRBV7-9 to TRBJ1-4; TRBD1 aligns across 7 bases. V shed 5 bases, J shed 14 bases, and the junction held 8 bases outside the gene matches. CDR1 is SEHNR, CDR2 FQNEAQ, per germline (reference sequence). The CDR3 is 12 amino acids. CDR3 region: CASSPTGTDLFF. CDR3 coding DNA: TGTGCCAGCAGCCCTACCGGGACAGACCTGTTTTTT.

The chain couples TRBV6-1 to TRBJ2-4; D is perhaps TRBD1 (5 bases). The DNA matches TRBJ2-5 better at its end, which makes the J call doubtful. The germline V gene has CDR1 MNHNS and CDR2 SASEGT. This CDR3 has 14 residues. The CDR3, as DNA: TGTGCCAGCAGTGTCCAAAAGGGGCAGGAGACCCAGTACTTC. Translating it yields CASSVQKGQETQYF.

The chain employs TRBV6-2 or TRBV6-3 and TRBJ2-1; D is possibly TRBD2 (5 bases). The germline CDR1 and CDR2 sequences are MNHEY and SVGEGT. The length of the CDR3 is 15 residues. V gave up 2 bases and J gave up 1 base, with 9 bases separating them. The DNA of the CDR3 is TGTGCCAGCAGTTACCCTAGCCTATCCTACAATGAGCAGTTCTTC. Translating it yields CASSYPSLSYNEQFF.

The chain uses TRBV4-3 and TRBJ2-2, with no clear D. Trimming took off 0 bases at V and 1 base at J, with 9 bases between the two ends. Germline V gene lookup returns CDR1 LGHNA and CDR2 YSLEER. The CDR3 length is 16 residues. The CDR3 DNA is TGCGCCAGCAGCCAAGATTCGGGCTGGAACACCGGGGAGCTGTTTTTT. It codes for CASSQDSGWNTGELFF.

The chain uses TRBV7-9 and TRBJ2-3; 10 bases match TRBD2. The germline gives CDR1 SEHNR, CDR2 FQNEAQ (reference sequence). CDR3 size: 17 residues. With V trimmed by 5 bases and J by 5 bases, 13 bases remained unmatched. The chain's CDR3 is CASSPYAASGGEDTQYF. DNA for the CDR3: TGTGCCAGCAGCCCATATGCGGCTAGCGGGGGTGAAGATACGCAGTATTTT. Drawing the rest from reference TRBV7-9 and TRBJ2-3, the complete variable domain is DTGVSQNPRHKITKRGQNVTFRCDPISEHNRLYWYRQTLGQGPEFLTYFQNEAQLEKSRLLSDRFSAERPKGSFSTLEIQRTEQGDSAMYLCASSPYAASGGEDTQYFGPGTRLTVL.

This clonotype was counted between two and nine times. J is TRBJ1-6 and V is TRBV12-3 or TRBV12-4; the match to TRBD1 covers 7 bases. This CDR3 region has 14 residues. V was pared by 2 bases and J by 7 bases, with 2 bases of the junction left unmatched. CDR3 nucleotide sequence: TGTGCCAGCAGTTTAAAGGACAGGAATTCACCCCTCCACTTT. This translates into CASSLKDRNSPLHF.

The chain carries TRBV24-1 and TRBJ2-2; possibly TRBD1 or TRBD2 for D (5 bases each). Germline assignment: CDR1 KGHDR and CDR2 SFDVKD. There are 18 residues in the CDR3. Trimming took 0 bases from V and 4 from J, leaving 17 bases between them. The DNA for the CDR3 is TGTGCCACCAGTGATTTGCAATCTCCGGGGCCGGCCACCGGGGAGCTGTTTTTT. This encodes CATSDLQSPGPATGELFF.